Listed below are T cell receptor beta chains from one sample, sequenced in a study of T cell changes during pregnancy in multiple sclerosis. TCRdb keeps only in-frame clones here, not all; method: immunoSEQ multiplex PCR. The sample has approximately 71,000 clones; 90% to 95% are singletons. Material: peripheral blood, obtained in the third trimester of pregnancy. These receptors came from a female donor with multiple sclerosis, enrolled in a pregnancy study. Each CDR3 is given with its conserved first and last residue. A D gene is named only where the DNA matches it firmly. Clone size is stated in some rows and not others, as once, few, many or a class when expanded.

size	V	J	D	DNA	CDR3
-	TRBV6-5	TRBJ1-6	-	TGTGCCAGCAGCACACAGGGTGGGAATTCACCCCTCCACTTT	CASSTQGGNSPLHF
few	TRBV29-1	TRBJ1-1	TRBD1	TGCAGCGTCGGACAGGGGAACACTGAAGCTTTCTTT	CSVGQGNTEAFF
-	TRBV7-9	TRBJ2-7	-	TGTGCCAGCAGCGCGGGACAGAACGAGCAGTACTTC	CASSAGQNEQYF
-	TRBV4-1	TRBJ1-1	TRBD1	TGCGCCAGCAGCCAAAAGGACAGGGTGAACACTGAAGCTTTCTTT	CASSQKDRVNTEAFF
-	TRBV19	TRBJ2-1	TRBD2	TGTGCCAGTAGTCTAAACGGGCCGGGACTAGCGGGAGGGGGCTACAATGAGCAGTTCTTC	CASSLNGPGLAGGGYNEQFF
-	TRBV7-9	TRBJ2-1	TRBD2	TGTGCCAGCAGCTTAGGACTAGCGGGAGTGAATGAGCAGTTCTTC	CASSLGLAGVNEQFF
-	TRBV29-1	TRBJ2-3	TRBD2	TGCAGCGTTGAGGGCGGGAGGGGGCTAGATACGCAGTATTTT	CSVEGGRGLDTQYF
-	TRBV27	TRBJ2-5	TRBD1	TGTGCCAGCAGTTTCTTAGGGACAGGGGGGGAGACCCAGTACTTC	CASSFLGTGGETQYF
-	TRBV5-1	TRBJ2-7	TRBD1	TGCGCCAGCAGCTTACGGACAGGGGGGGGCTACGAGCAGTACTTC	CASSLRTGGGYEQYF
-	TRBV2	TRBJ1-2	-	TGTGCCAGCAGTGTGGAGATTGGCTACACCTTC	CASSVEIGYTF
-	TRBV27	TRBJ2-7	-	TGTGCCAGCAGTTCCTTAACCTACGAGCAGTACTTC	CASSSLTYEQYF
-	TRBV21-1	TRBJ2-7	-	TGTGCCAGCAGCAAATCCTTGTCCGGTGACGAGCAGTACTTC	CASSKSLSGDEQYF
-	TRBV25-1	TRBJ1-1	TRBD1	TGTGCCAGCAGGGGTCTGACGCGGCAGGGGGCGCGAGACACTGAAGCTTTCTTT	CASRGLTRQGARDTEAFF